A single sample is the source of the 23 T cell receptor beta chains below, sequenced in a study of T cells after posttransplantation cyclophosphamide. Assay: immunoSEQ multiplex PCR; the TCRdb copy retains only in-frame clones and omits some. This table has some 54,000 clones, 94% appearing once. Source material: PBMCs. These receptors originate from a woman in her 30s in good health and a related stem cell transplant donor.

The J gene is TRBJ1-1, the V gene TRBV10-3; perhaps TRBD1 as D (5 bases). Germline V gene data show CDR1 as ENHRY and CDR2 as SYGVKD. The V gene lost 0 bases and the J gene lost 0 bases, with 8 bases spanning the gap. This CDR3 has 15 residues. CDR3 in amino acids: CAISESKGLNTEAFF. The CDR3, as DNA: TGTGCCATCAGTGAGTCTAAGGGGTTGAACACTGAAGCTTTCTTT.

The genes are TRBV7-2 and TRBJ2-2; D is perhaps TRBD2 (7 bases). Deletions cut 7 bases from V and 6 bases from J, with 15 bases between. The germline gives CDR1 SGHTA, CDR2 FQGNSA. This CDR3 contains 14 residues. The CDR3 here is CASTARGGPGELFF. CDR3 DNA sequence: TGTGCCAGCACCGCTAGGGGGGGCCCCGGGGAGCTGTTTTTT.

The chain employs TRBV5-6 and TRBJ1-2; D is uncertain. CDR1 and CDR2 from the germline V gene are SGHDT and YYEEEE. The V end lost 1 base, the J end lost 11 bases, and 12 bases lay between the germline ends. The CDR3 runs 12 residues. The DNA for the CDR3 is TGTGCCAGCAGCTTGAGGTTCGCCGGGTACACCTTC. Amino acid sequence: CASSLRFAGYTF.

CDR3 nucleotides: TGTGCCAGCAGCTTGAGTCTTCACCGGGACATTCAGTACTTC. Translating gives CASSLSLHRDIQYF. The chain is built from TRBV5-5 and TRBJ2-4; no clear D. This CDR3 comprises 14 residues. Germline lookup yields CDR1 SGHKS and CDR2 YYEKEE (reference sequence). The V gene lost 1 base and the J gene lost 8 bases, with 13 bases spanning the gap.

J is TRBJ1-4 and V is TRBV6-5, with 7 bases fitting TRBD1. Germline CDR1 MNHEY, CDR2 SVGAGI. The CDR3 contains 14 residues. Unmatched junction bases numbered 8, after V lost 6 bases and J lost 7 bases. CDR3 amino acids: CASRLGGESEKLFF. CDR3 coding DNA: TGTGCCAGCAGACTAGGGGGCGAGAGTGAAAAACTGTTTTTT.

This clone was observed once. This sequence joins TRBV4-3 and TRBJ1-1; D unclear. V was trimmed by 6 bases and J by 1 base, leaving 15 bases between them. The CDR3 totals 15 residues. Germline-derived CDR1 and CDR2 are LGHNA and YSLEER. The CDR3 spells CASSLGVARNTEAFF. The CDR3 DNA sequence: TGCGCCAGCAGTCTCGGGGTTGCCCGGAACACTGAAGCTTTCTTT.

The rearrangement joins TRBV5-4 to TRBJ2-5; TRBD2 aligns across 11 bases. CDR3 size: 16 residues. Looked up from germline, CDR1 is SGHNT and CDR2 is YYREEE (reference sequence). V gave up 4 bases and J gave up 5 bases; unmatched junction bases: 10. In DNA form, the CDR3 reads TGTGCCAGCAGCCCCGCCTCTAGCGGGGGGTGGGAGACCCAGTACTTC. Its protein product is CASSPASSGGWETQYF.

The chain combines TRBV19 with TRBJ1-2; D remains ambiguous. CDR3 length: 15 amino acids. V was clipped by 5 bases and J by 2 bases, with 15 bases between them. The V gene's germline CDR1 is LNHDA and CDR2 SQIVND (reference sequence). The CDR3 DNA reads TGTGCCAGTAGTCCAACTCCGGGGAGAAACTATGGCTACACCTTC. This translates into CASSPTPGRNYGYTF.

The V call is TRBV19, the J call TRBJ1-5, with 10 bases lining up with TRBD1. This CDR3 is built from 17 residues. Germline V lookup: CDR1 LNHDA, CDR2 SQIVND (reference sequence). With 5 bases clipped from V and 0 bases from J, the junction kept 7 bases outside the gene matches. The DNA for the CDR3 is TGTGCCAGTAGTCTCAGACAGGGGGCATTTAGCAATCAGCCCCAGCATTTT. Amino acids: CASSLRQGAFSNQPQHF.

The CDR3 DNA reads TGCGCCAGCAGCTCCGGGACAGTAAAAGAGACCCAGTACTTC. This gives the protein CASSSGTVKETQYF. The chain is built from TRBV5-1 and TRBJ2-5, with TRBD1 matching 7 bases. V shed 3 bases and J 3 bases; nucleotides not matched to a gene: 5. The CDR3 runs 14 residues. CDR1 and CDR2 (germline): SGHRS, YFSETQ.

The V call is TRBV11-3, the J call TRBJ2-3, with TRBD2 matching 15 bases. The CDR3 sequence is 16 residues long. The V segment lost 5 bases and the J segment 4 bases; nucleotides outside the gene matches: 4. The germline V gene has CDR1 SGHNT and CDR2 YENEEA. As DNA, the CDR3 is TGTGCCAGCAGCGCGGGACTAGCGGGGGGAGCAGATACGCAGTATTTT. Its protein is CASSAGLAGGADTQYF.

V gene TRBV28 combines with J gene TRBJ1-5; D possibly corresponds to TRBD1 (5 bases). Germline CDR1 is MDHEN and CDR2 is SYDVKM. CDR3 length: 14 amino acids. Trimming stripped 10 bases from V and 4 bases from J, with 17 bases between. In DNA, the CDR3 is TGTGCCACCACCCGGACATCCCTAAATCAGCCCCAGCATTTT. Protein sequence: CATTRTSLNQPQHF.

This clone was recorded only once. The chain couples TRBV5-6 to TRBJ2-1; D remains ambiguous. The germline CDR1 and CDR2 sequences are SGHDT and YYEEEE. Trimming took 0 bases from V and 4 from J, leaving 8 bases between them. This CDR3 contains 14 residues. Here the CDR3 DNA reads TGTGCCAGCAGCTTGGGACAATGGTACAATGAGCAGTTCTTC. Protein product: CASSLGQWYNEQFF.

The chain uses TRBV6-5 and TRBJ1-2, with 8 bases identical to TRBD1. V trimming: 2 bases; J trimming: 9 bases; junction bases outside the gene matches: 5. The V gene's germline CDR1 is MNHEY and CDR2 SVGAGI. This CDR3 region has 13 residues. Written as DNA, the CDR3 is TGTGCCAGCAGTTACCGAGACAGGGGAAGCTACACCTTC. This sequence encodes CASSYRDRGSYTF.

The CDR3 DNA is TGTGCCATCAGTGAGGCACGCGGAGGGGGCACAGATACGCAGTATTTT. Protein product: CAISEARGGGTDTQYF. The rearrangement links TRBV10-3 to TRBJ2-3; possible D gene TRBD2, 6 bases. CDR3 size: 16 residues. V lost 2 bases, J lost 1 base, and 13 bases lay in between. Germline V gives CDR1 ENHRY, CDR2 SYGVKD.

The genes are TRBV2 and TRBJ1-5; 9 bases line up with TRBD1. Trimming at V came to 5 bases and at J to 4 bases, leaving 3 bases not matched to a gene. CDR3 size: 14 residues. Germline CDR1 reads SNHLY; CDR2 reads FYNNEI. The CDR3 loop reads CASSTDRGNQPQHF. CDR3 nucleotide sequence: TGTGCCAGCAGTACGGACAGGGGTAATCAGCCCCAGCATTTT.

The V and J genes are TRBV5-6 and TRBJ1-1; 9 nucleotides agree with TRBD1. The germline gives CDR1 SGHDT, CDR2 YYEEEE. J lost 5 bases, V lost 5 bases, and 7 bases had no gene match. The CDR3 has 14 residues. Here the CDR3 reads CASRKTGGWTEAFF. DNA for the CDR3: TGTGCCAGCAGGAAAACAGGGGGCTGGACTGAAGCTTTCTTT.

The V gene is TRBV9, the J gene TRBJ1-3; no firm D call. The germline gives CDR1 SGDLS, CDR2 YYNGEE. Trimming pared 2 bases from V and 3 bases from J, leaving 9 bases between. The CDR3 has 14 amino acids. Here the CDR3 reads CASSVGVFGNTIYF. The CDR3 bases are TGTGCCAGCAGCGTCGGGGTATTTGGAAACACCATATATTTT.

This chain joins TRBV2 and TRBJ2-7; D gene unclear. Trimming stripped 6 bases from V and 3 bases from J, with 9 bases between. The germline gives CDR1 SNHLY, CDR2 FYNNEI. The CDR3 consists of 12 residues. CDR3 sequence: CASSLESYEQYF. CDR3 coding DNA: TGTGCCAGCAGCCTTGAGAGCTACGAGCAGTACTTC.

Turning to this clone: One junction end does not reproduce the germline sequence, and a read error may be involved. The CDR3 is CAGSSHGERGPLNNSPLHF. The CDR3 DNA reads TGTGCCGGCAGCTCCCACGGGGAAAGGGGGCCCTTGAATAATTCACCCCTCCACTTT. The chain couples TRBV27 to TRBJ1-6; 7 bases match TRBD1. CDR1 and CDR2 from the germline V gene are MNHEY and SMNVEV (reference sequence). This CDR3 has 19 residues.

The chain is built from TRBV7-2 and TRBJ1-2; TRBD1 agrees at 10 bases. With 5 bases clipped from V and 10 bases from J, the junction kept 7 bases outside the gene matches. This CDR3 is built from 13 residues. CDR1 is SGHTA, CDR2 FQGNSA, per germline. CDR3 nucleotides: TGTGCCAGCAGCACGCGACAGGGGGCGGACTACACCTTC. Its protein is CASSTRQGADYTF.

The chain is built from TRBV6-6 and TRBJ1-1; 7 bases line up with TRBD1. The trim removed 5 bases at V and 10 bases at J, leaving 7 bases unmatched. The CDR3 contains 12 residues. Germline CDR1 and CDR2: MNHNY and SVGAGI (reference sequence). The CDR3 is CASSPRQGAAFF. The CDR3 DNA sequence: TGTGCCAGCAGTCCGCGACAGGGTGCAGCTTTCTTT.

This clone has only one observation. The rearrangement links TRBV4-1 to TRBJ2-3; tentatively, D is TRBD2 (6 bases). The CDR3 totals 16 residues. The V gene lost 0 bases and the J gene lost 6 bases, with 16 bases spanning the gap. Germline V gene sequence: CDR1 MGHRA, CDR2 YSYEKL. CDR3 residues: CASSQDALGGGDTQYF. The CDR3 bases are TGCGCCAGCAGCCAAGATGCCTTGGGGGGAGGCGATACGCAGTATTTT.